This T cell receptor beta chain was sequenced for a study of blood T cell repertoires in COVID-19. Study-wide background: Acute-phase and convalescent COVID-19 samples originated in the United States, Italy and Spain.

During active infection, Seattle patients enrolled and were then monitored through disease. The protocol was immunoSEQ multiplex PCR, while the TCRdb copy is restricted to in-frame clones and leaves out a portion. The sample has about 94,000 clones, around 72% seen once. Sample: peripheral blood. The clonotype comes from a man in his sixties or seventies with COVID-19, enrolled during active disease.

The CDR3 region has the DNA TGTGCCAGCAGTTTTCCTAGCTCCTACAATGAGCAGTTCTTC. Its translation: CASSFPSSYNEQFF. J is TRBJ2-1 and V is TRBV28; D remains unclear. Trimming shortened V by 3 bases and J by 0 bases, and 6 bases separated the two germline ends. The V gene's germline CDR1 is MDHEN and CDR2 SYDVKM. This CDR3 region has 14 residues.